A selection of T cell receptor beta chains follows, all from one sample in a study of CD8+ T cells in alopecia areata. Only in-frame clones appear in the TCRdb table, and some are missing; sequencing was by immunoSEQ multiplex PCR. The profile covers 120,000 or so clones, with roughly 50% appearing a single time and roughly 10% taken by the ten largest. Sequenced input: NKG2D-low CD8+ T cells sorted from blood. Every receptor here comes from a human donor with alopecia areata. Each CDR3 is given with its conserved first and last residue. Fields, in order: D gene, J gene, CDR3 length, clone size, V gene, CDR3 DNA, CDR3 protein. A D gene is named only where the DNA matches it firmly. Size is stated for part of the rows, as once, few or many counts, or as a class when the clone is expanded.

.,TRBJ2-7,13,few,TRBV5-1,TGCGCCAGCAGGGTGGCCCTGGACTACGAGCAGTACTTC,CASRVALDYEQYF
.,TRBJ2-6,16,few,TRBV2,TGTGCCAGCAGGGGGGCAGGGCCCTCTGGGGCCAACGTCCTGACTTTC,CASRGAGPSGANVLTF
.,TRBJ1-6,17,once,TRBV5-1,TGCGCCAGCAGCTTGGTGCAGGGGTTTTCGCGTAATTCACCCCTCCACTTT,CASSLVQGFSRNSPLHF
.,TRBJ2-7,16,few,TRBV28,TGTGCCAGCAGTACCCCGGACAGTTGGGAGGGCGGCGAGCAGTACTTC,CASSTPDSWEGGEQYF
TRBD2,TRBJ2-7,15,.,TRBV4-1,TGCGCCAGCAGCCAAGGGACTAGCGGGAACTACGAGCAGTACTTC,CASSQGTSGNYEQYF
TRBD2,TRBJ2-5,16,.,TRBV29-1,TGCAGCGTTGAAGATAAGGTGGGAGGGCTCCAAGAGACCCAGTACTTC,CSVEDKVGGLQETQYF
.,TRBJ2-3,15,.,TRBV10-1,TGCGCCAGCAGTGTTGGGACGGAGATCACAGATACGCAGTATTTT,CASSVGTEITDTQYF
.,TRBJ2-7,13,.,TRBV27,TGTGCCAGCAGACAGGAATTATACTACGAGCAGTACTTC,CASRQELYYEQYF
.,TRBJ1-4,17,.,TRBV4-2,TGTGCCAGCAGCCAAGATCAGATTACAACAACTAATGAAAAACTGTTTTTT,CASSQDQITTTNEKLFF
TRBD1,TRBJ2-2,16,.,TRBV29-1,TGCAGCGTTGAAGGAGGGGGCACAGTGAACACCGGGGAGCTGTTTTTT,CSVEGGGTVNTGELFF
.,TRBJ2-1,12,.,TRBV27,TGTGCCAGCAGTTCCCGCCGGGGTGAGCAGTTCTTC,CASSSRRGEQFF
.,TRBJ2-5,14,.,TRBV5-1,TGCGCCAGCAGCTTGGATGTAGAGGAAGAGACCCAGTACTTC,CASSLDVEEETQYF
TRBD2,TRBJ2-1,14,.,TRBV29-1,TGCAGCGCTGGGCGGACTAGCGGGAGCAATGAGCAGTTCTTC,CSAGRTSGSNEQFF
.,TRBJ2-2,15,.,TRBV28,TGTGCCAGCAGTCTCACCTCAGGGACGGTCGGGGAGCTGTTTTTT,CASSLTSGTVGELFF
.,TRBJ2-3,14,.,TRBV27,TGTGCCAGCAGTTTTGGAGGGATCACAGATACGCAGTATTTT,CASSFGGITDTQYF
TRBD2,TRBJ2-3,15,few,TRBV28,TGTGCCAGCAGCGCCGGGGGGGAGTTCACAGATACGCAGTATTTT,CASSAGGEFTDTQYF
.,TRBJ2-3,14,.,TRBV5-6,TGTGCCAGCCAAGGGGGGTTCGGCACAGATACGCAGTATTTT,CASQGGFGTDTQYF
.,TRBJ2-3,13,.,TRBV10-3,TGTGCCTCCTCCGGTTTGACCACAGATACGCAGTATTTT,CASSGLTTDTQYF
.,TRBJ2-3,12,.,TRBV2,TGTGCCAGCAGACTAGCCTTTCATACGCAGTATTTT,CASRLAFHTQYF
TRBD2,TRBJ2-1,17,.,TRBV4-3,TGCGCCAGCAGCCCCATGTCGACTAGCGGGAGGGCCAATGAGCAGTTCTTC,CASSPMSTSGRANEQFF
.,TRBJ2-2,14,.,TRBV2,TGTGCCAGCAGTGGCGAGGGGCATACCGGGGAGCTGTTTTTT,CASSGEGHTGELFF
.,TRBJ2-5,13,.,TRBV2,TGTGCCAGCAGCCGGTACTTGGGGGAGACCCAGTACTTC,CASSRYLGETQYF
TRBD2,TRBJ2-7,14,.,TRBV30,TGTGCCTGGGGCGGGACTAGCGCTACCTACGAGCAGTACTTC,CAWGGTSATYEQYF
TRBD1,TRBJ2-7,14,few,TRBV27,TGTGCCAGCAGTTCGACAGGGTCCTCCTACGAGCAGTACTTC,CASSSTGSSYEQYF
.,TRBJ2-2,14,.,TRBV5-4,TGTGCCAGCAGCTTTGGAGTCGGCACCGGGGAGCTGTTTTTT,CASSFGVGTGELFF
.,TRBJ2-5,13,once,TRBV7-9,TGTGCCAGCAGCCCAGAGGGGTACGAGACCCAGTACTTC,CASSPEGYETQYF
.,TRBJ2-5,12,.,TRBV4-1,TGCGCCAGCAGCCAAAAAGGGGAGACCCAGTACTTC,CASSQKGETQYF
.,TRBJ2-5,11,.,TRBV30,TGTGCCTGGAGCTCAAGCGGGTCGCAGTACTTC,CAWSSSGSQYF
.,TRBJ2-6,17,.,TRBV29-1,TGCAGCGTTGCCGTTTTTAGGGCCGGTTCTGGGGCCAACGTCCTGACTTTC,CSVAVFRAGSGANVLTF